This TCR beta chain was sequenced for a study of shared clonotypes between healthy human individuals. The table came from immunoSEQ multiplex PCR; TCRdb's copy has only in-frame clones and leaves some out. Of approximately 500,000 clones in the sample, almost 97% were seen once. In the case of this clone: The antigen remains undetermined.

Trimming left V 1 base short and J 6 bases short, with 11 bases between. The CDR3 is 14 residues long. Per germline, CDR1 LNHNV and CDR2 YYDKDF (reference sequence). All donors were healthy HIV-negative adults lacking recent acute infections or vaccinations. Points from the study as a whole: Clonotypes that were shared across several donors made up approximately 5% of naive CD4 clonotypes. Against clonotypes common to all four donors, non-shared ones had lower generation probabilities. Inspection by rarefaction showed sorted-subset sequencing to be incomplete despite large depth.

J is TRBJ2-3 and V is TRBV15, with D possibly TRBD2 on 6 matching bases. The sequence derives from a woman in her 30s in good health. The sample comprised naive CD4+ T cells sorted from blood. This sample's subset: CD45RA+ positively selected. The CDR3 loop is CATSRGDGTDTQYF. CDR3 coding DNA: TGTGCCACCAGCAGAGGCGACGGGACTGATACGCAGTATTTT.